This TCR beta chain stems from a study of regulatory T cells in long-lasting Graves disease. Time point meaning: newly diagnosed GD, antithyroid drugs for less than 3 months. The authors made the TCR library using RNA they extracted from PBMCs. Combining iRepertoire HTBI primers with Arm-PCR of CDR3 regions, the authors built TCR beta libraries. From the multiplex PCR reads, TCRdb called clonotypes with MiXCR, one entry per CDR3 protein. The table includes roughly 360,000 distinct CDR3 sequences, roughly 12% detected once. This clonotype was detected a few times. The germline CDR1 and CDR2 sequences are SGHTA and FQGNSA. Trimming stripped 3 bases from V and 8 bases from J, with 14 bases between. This CDR3 has 15 residues. The sample was also reused in another study, on T cells in Graves' hyperthyroidism and ophthalmopathy. Turning to that study: Most expanded thyroid clonotypes above 0.001 also appeared in blood.

The sequenced sample was peripheral blood mononuclear cells (PBMCs), obtained at new diagnosis, from a patient treated with antithyroid drugs. This receptor was identified in a young woman with Graves disease. The chain recombines TRBV7-2 with TRBJ1-6; D unresolved. The CDR3: CASSFGRLGDSPLHF. The CDR3 nucleotides read TGTGCCAGCAGCTTCGGACGTCTAGGTGATTCACCCCTCCACTTT. Filled out from reference TRBV7-2 and TRBJ1-6, the complete variable domain reads GAGVSQSPSNKVTEKGKDVELRCDPISGHTALYWYRQSLGQGLEFLIYFQGNSAPDKSGLPSDRFSAERTGGSVSTLTIQRTQQEDSAVYLCASSFGRLGDSPLHFGNGTRLTVT.